The 17 T cell receptor beta chains below were found in one sample sequenced in a study of T cell repertoires in cytomegalovirus infection. TCRdb re-called the reads through MiXCR, storing one row per CDR3 protein. The repertoire includes more than 300,000 distinct CDR3 sequences, about 35% of them detected once, and roughly 13% sits in the top ten. Which antigens these TCRs recognize remains unknown. Specimen: cultured PBMCs, collected from culture after CMV antigen stimulation. The source is a human donor in good health (CMV status not recorded). Some clones in this sample may be carry-over from other donors' samples.

This clonotype was detected only a few times. This rearrangement joins TRBV7-6 to TRBJ2-1; 11 bases agree with TRBD2. Germline V lookup: CDR1 SGHVS, CDR2 FNYEAQ. V trimming: 0 bases; J trimming: 2 bases; junction bases outside the gene matches: 6. The length of the CDR3 is 18 residues. The CDR3, as DNA: TGTGCCAGCAGCTTAGCCCGACTAGCGGGATATACCTACAATGAGCAGTTCTTC. It codes for CASSLARLAGYTYNEQFF.

This clonotype occurred many times. V is TRBV7-8 and J is TRBJ2-5; no definite D call. CDR1 is SGHVS and CDR2 is FQNEAQ in the germline V gene. Trimming took 5 bases from V and 1 from J, leaving 20 bases between them. This CDR3 spans 17 amino acids. CDR3 protein: CASSQGSRPLSQETQYF. CDR3 coding DNA: TGTGCCAGCAGCCAAGGCTCCCGTCCCCTTAGCCAAGAGACCCAGTACTTC.

The gene calls are TRBV7-2 and TRBJ1-5; D uncertain. There are 14 residues in the CDR3. Germline loops: CDR1 SGHTA, CDR2 FQGNSA. V lost 2 bases and J lost 3, with 8 bases in between. The CDR3 DNA is TGTGCCAGCAGCTTACGATGGAACAATCAGCCCCAGCATTTT. This gives the protein CASSLRWNNQPQHF.

This clonotype was found a few times. This chain uses TRBV10-3 with TRBJ2-1; 7 positions agree with TRBD2. The junction had 3 bases not matched to a gene; V was cut back by 6 bases and J by 7 bases. The germline CDR1 and CDR2 sequences are ENHRY and SYGVKD. The CDR3 extends over 12 amino acids. This chain's CDR3 is CAIRSSGNEQFF. CDR3 DNA: TGTGCCATCAGGAGTAGCGGGAATGAGCAGTTCTTC.

There are many counts of this clonotype. The chain employs TRBV7-2 and TRBJ1-5; the match to TRBD1 covers 7 bases. J gave up 3 bases and V 5 bases, and 7 bases lay outside the gene matches. Looked up from germline, CDR1 is SGHTA and CDR2 is FQGNSA. The CDR3 sequence is 15 residues long. The CDR3 here is CASSQYGTDNQPQHF. CDR3 nucleotides: TGTGCCAGCAGCCAGTACGGGACAGACAATCAGCCCCAGCATTTT.

The chain employs TRBV10-3 and TRBJ2-7, with TRBD2 matching 8 bases. V lost 2 bases to trimming and J lost 4 bases; unmatched junction nucleotides: 1. The CDR3 has 13 residues. From germline, CDR1 is ENHRY and CDR2 SYGVKD. This chain's CDR3 is CAISEASGYEQYF. For the CDR3, the DNA is TGTGCCATCAGTGAGGCTAGCGGGTACGAGCAGTACTTC.

This chain connects TRBV10-3 to TRBJ1-1; tentative D call: TRBD1 (5 bases). In germline, CDR1 is ENHRY, CDR2 SYGVKD. This CDR3 comprises 13 residues. Between the trimmed V and J ends, which lost 3 bases and 5 bases, there was a span of 10 bases. The CDR3 here is CAISDREGTEAFF. Here the CDR3 DNA reads TGTGCCATCAGTGACAGGGAGGGAACTGAAGCTTTCTTT.

There are many counts of this clonotype. V is TRBV7-6 and J is TRBJ2-7; D is perhaps TRBD2 (6 bases). The V gene lost 0 bases and the J gene lost 3 bases, with 6 bases spanning the gap. Germline loops: CDR1 SGHVS, CDR2 FNYEAQ. The CDR3 consists of 13 residues. CDR3 residues: CASSLAGGYEQYF. DNA for the CDR3: TGTGCCAGCAGCTTAGCGGGAGGCTACGAGCAGTACTTC.

The sample holds a few counts of this clonotype. This chain joins TRBV20-1 and TRBJ2-7, with a tentative D call TRBD1 (6 bases). V shed 6 bases and J shed 4 bases, with 19 bases lying between them. Germline CDR1 and CDR2: DFQATT and SNEGSKA (reference sequence). This CDR3 has 14 residues. CDR3 residues: CSARRGIYSYEQYF. The CDR3 DNA reads TGCAGTGCCAGAAGGGGGATTTATAGTTACGAGCAGTACTTC.

J is TRBJ1-3 and V is TRBV20-1; D gene unclear. The CDR3 contains 14 residues. CDR1 and CDR2 from the germline V gene are DFQATT and SNEGSKA (reference sequence). V was clipped by 6 bases and J by 0 bases, with 12 bases between them. The CDR3 loop reads CSATTPNSGNTIYF. In DNA form, the CDR3 reads TGCAGTGCCACGACACCAAACTCTGGAAACACCATATATTTT.

The chain carries TRBV24-1 and TRBJ1-2, with unresolved D. The germline CDR1 and CDR2 sequences are KGHDR and SFDVKD. The CDR3 sequence is 13 residues long. V was clipped by 3 bases and J by 5 bases, with 9 bases between them. The CDR3 coding sequence is TGTGCCACCAGTGATCGCGCTAGGTATGGCTACACCTTC. Protein: CATSDRARYGYTF.

This rearrangement joins TRBV6-2 or TRBV6-3 to TRBJ2-3; D is possibly TRBD1 (5 bases). V lost 4 bases to trimming and J lost 4 bases, with 12 bases between them. The CDR3 is made up of 14 amino acids. Germline assignment: CDR1 MNHEY and CDR2 SVGEGT. The CDR3 coding sequence is TGTGCCAGCAGTTCCCTGGGGCGGCCAGATACGCAGTATTTT. Amino acid sequence: CASSSLGRPDTQYF.

Ten or more counts support this clonotype. The chain combines TRBV6-2 or TRBV6-3 with TRBJ1-1; D not resolved. V lost 0 bases and J lost 11, with 19 bases in between. CDR3 size: 15 residues. Germline V gives CDR1 MNHEY, CDR2 SVGEGT. This CDR3 reads CASSYSTVPRADAFF. DNA for the CDR3: TGTGCCAGCAGTTACTCGACCGTGCCTCGAGCAGACGCTTTCTTT.

This clonotype was found a few times. The CDR3 bases are TGTGCCAGTGGAGACAGGAGCTCCTACGAGCAGTACTTC. Amino acid sequence: CASGDRSSYEQYF. This rearrangement joins TRBV19 to TRBJ2-7; TRBD1 is a possible D gene (6 bases). V dropped 8 bases and J dropped 0 bases, with 11 bases sitting between them. Germline lookup yields CDR1 LNHDA and CDR2 SQIVND (reference sequence). This CDR3 spans 13 amino acids.

The V and J genes are TRBV12-3 or TRBV12-4 and TRBJ2-2; 10 bases match TRBD1. The CDR3 is 15 residues long. J was trimmed by 5 bases and V by 2 bases; bases with no gene match: 2. CDR3 in amino acids: CASSLWDRGTGELFF. DNA of the CDR3: TGTGCCAGCAGTTTATGGGACAGGGGTACCGGGGAGCTGTTTTTT.

The rearrangement joins TRBV4-3 to TRBJ2-6; no reliable D call. With 3 bases removed from V and 4 bases from J, the gap between germline ends came to 13 bases. Germline V gene lookup returns CDR1 LGHNA and CDR2 YSLEER. The CDR3 consists of 16 residues. CDR3 loop: CASSQAQGTGANVLTF. As DNA, the CDR3 is TGCGCCAGCAGCCAGGCCCAAGGAACCGGGGCCAACGTCCTGACTTTC.

The chain recombines TRBV4-3 with TRBJ2-2; 8 bases agree with TRBD2. CDR1 is LGHNA, CDR2 YSLEER, per germline. V was clipped by 3 bases and J by 6 bases; unmatched bases: 6. The CDR3 consists of 15 residues. The CDR3 nucleotides read TGCGCCAGCAGCCACAGGATCGGGGGGGCCGGGGAGCTGTTTTTT. Translated, it gives CASSHRIGGAGELFF.